Here is one T cell receptor (beta chain) with its context. Its antigen is still unknown. These data belong to a study of cytomegalovirus exposure and HLA in healthy donors. The study's findings and limits: Reports indicated that the classifier achieved high specificity and sensitivity in diagnosing cytomegalovirus status.

Data came from immunoSEQ multiplex PCR; TCRdb stores just in-frame clones and leaves some out. This sample has over 120,000 clones, with over 80% found just once. The sample consisted of PBMCs. The source is a man younger than 35 in good health and CMV-seropositive.

CDR3 nucleotides: TGCGCCAGCAGCCAAGATGGACAGTTATCAAACTATGGCTACACCTTC. Residues: CASSQDGQLSNYGYTF. The chain is built from TRBV4-1 and TRBJ1-2, with a weak D call TRBD1 (6 bases). This CDR3 has 16 residues. The V end was cut by 0 bases, the J end by 2 bases, with 13 bases between. Germline CDR1 reads MGHRA; CDR2 reads YSYEKL.